These 21 T cell receptor beta chains originate from one sample sequenced in a study of T cell changes during pregnancy in multiple sclerosis. TCRdb's copy holds only in-frame clones and misses some; the assay was immunoSEQ multiplex PCR. Of 55,000 to 80,000 clones listed, about 95% are singletons. Here the sequenced sample was peripheral blood, taken in the third trimester of pregnancy. The receptor set was obtained from a female donor with multiple sclerosis, enrolled in a pregnancy study.

This clone was seen a few times. The chain links TRBV29-1 to TRBJ1-1, with D tentatively TRBD1 (6 bases). This CDR3 is built from 15 residues. Germline V gene data show CDR1 as SQVTM and CDR2 as ANQGSEA. V lost 6 bases to trimming and J lost 2 bases, with 19 bases between them. CDR3 sequence: CSVAGAGASNTEAFF. CDR3 coding DNA: TGCAGCGTGGCAGGGGCAGGGGCGAGCAACACTGAAGCTTTCTTT.

This clone was seen a few times. The V gene is TRBV25-1, the J gene TRBJ2-1; D is undetermined. The V gene's germline CDR1 is MGHDK and CDR2 SYGVNS. CDR3 length: 13 residues. V lost 2 bases to trimming and J lost 5 bases, with 7 bases between them. CDR3 sequence: CASSEQEHNEQFF. CDR3 bases: TGTGCCAGCAGTGAACAGGAACACAATGAGCAGTTCTTC.

The V and J genes are TRBV19 and TRBJ2-4, with 7 bases matching TRBD1. The V segment lost 3 bases and the J segment 0 bases; nucleotides outside the gene matches: 2. The CDR3 loop spans 15 amino acids. CDR1 is LNHDA and CDR2 is SQIVND in the germline V gene (reference sequence). For the CDR3, the DNA is TGTGCCAGTAGTATCCAGGGGGTAGCCAAAAACATTCAGTACTTC. It yields the protein CASSIQGVAKNIQYF.

The chain employs TRBV19 and TRBJ2-1; D gene unclear. CDR1 LNHDA and CDR2 SQIVND come from the germline V gene (reference sequence). The germline V and J ends were trimmed by 2 bases and 8 bases, with 13 bases remaining between them. The CDR3 loop spans 14 amino acids. CDR3 sequence reads: CASSITDRGDEQFF. The CDR3 region has the DNA TGTGCCAGTAGTATAACTGACCGCGGCGATGAGCAGTTCTTC.

This clone showed up just once. The rearrangement joins TRBV19 to TRBJ2-3, with 12 bases that match TRBD2. The J segment lost 1 base and the V segment lost 6 bases, leaving 11 bases of the junction unmatched. This CDR3 has 18 residues. The germline CDR1 and CDR2 sequences are LNHDA and SQIVND (reference sequence). DNA for the CDR3: TGTGCCAGTAGCGTGGACCTAGCGGGGGGGCGTGGCACAGATACGCAGTATTTT. The encoded protein is CASSVDLAGGRGTDTQYF.

The chain recombines TRBV27 with TRBJ1-4; D perhaps matches TRBD1 (6 bases). Trimming took 3 bases from V and 0 from J, leaving 14 bases between them. This CDR3 comprises 17 residues. Germline CDR1 is MNHEY and CDR2 is SMNVEV (reference sequence). The CDR3 is CASSFSTGRATNEKLFF. As DNA, the CDR3 is TGTGCCAGCAGTTTCTCGACAGGCCGAGCAACTAATGAAAAACTGTTTTTT.

The chain links TRBV15 to TRBJ1-2; 8 nucleotides line up with TRBD1. V dropped 5 bases and J dropped 2; count of bases not matched to a gene: 7. The V gene's germline CDR1 is LNHNV and CDR2 YYDKDF (reference sequence). This CDR3 comprises 15 residues. CDR3 bases: TGTGCCACCAGCTTGCGGACAGGGCCAAACTATGGCTACACCTTC. Protein sequence: CATSLRTGPNYGYTF.

The gene calls are TRBV27 and TRBJ1-2; D is uncertain. Per germline, CDR1 MNHEY and CDR2 SMNVEV (reference sequence). The CDR3 loop spans 13 amino acids. Trimming cost V 0 bases and J 4 bases, with 6 bases left between them. CDR3 region: CASSLSGVYGYTF. CDR3 nucleotide sequence: TGTGCCAGCAGTTTATCAGGAGTCTATGGCTACACCTTC.

The chain employs TRBV25-1 and TRBJ2-7, with D possibly matching TRBD2 (6 bases). Trimming removed 6 bases at V and 3 bases at J, with 21 bases between. Per the germline V gene, CDR1 is MGHDK and CDR2 is SYGVNS. The CDR3 runs to 16 residues. The CDR3 nucleotides are TGTGCCAGCAGCGGACGGTGGCAGGGAGGAAGCTACGAGCAGTACTTC. It encodes CASSGRWQGGSYEQYF.

The chain is built from TRBV6-1 and TRBJ1-5; D is possibly TRBD1 (5 bases). The CDR3 is made up of 16 amino acids. V shed 0 bases and J shed 6 bases, with 15 bases lying between them. Germline-derived CDR1 and CDR2 are MNHNS and SASEGT. CDR3 sequence reads: CASSEARDLGGQPQHF. CDR3 DNA sequence: TGTGCCAGCAGTGAAGCGCGGGACCTCGGGGGTCAGCCCCAGCATTTT.

This clone has only one observation. The chain employs TRBV6-5 and TRBJ2-4, with 7 nucleotides matching TRBD1. This CDR3 is 16 amino acids long. Germline CDR1 MNHEY, CDR2 SVGAGI. V shed 0 bases and J 7 bases; nucleotides not matched to a gene: 9. The CDR3 here is CASSYSAAGGTNIQYF. As DNA, the CDR3 is TGTGCCAGCAGTTACTCGGCGGCAGGGGGAACGAACATTCAGTACTTC.

The chain recombines TRBV5-6 with TRBJ1-3; D may be TRBD1 (6 bases). The length of the CDR3 is 14 residues. From germline, CDR1 is SGHDT and CDR2 YYEEEE. V dropped 0 bases and J dropped 4 bases, with 8 bases sitting between them. The CDR3 sequence is CASSLGQGGNTIYF. The CDR3 DNA reads as TGTGCCAGCAGCTTGGGCCAGGGGGGAAACACCATATATTTT.

The chain is built from TRBV7-9 and TRBJ1-5; D unclear. Trimming took 0 bases from V and 5 from J, leaving 8 bases between them. Germline assignment: CDR1 SEHNR and CDR2 FQNEAQ (reference sequence). There are 14 residues in the CDR3. The CDR3 DNA is TGTGCCAGCAGCTTAGCGGGCAGCCATCAGCCCCAGCATTTT. This codes for CASSLAGSHQPQHF.

The chain's CDR3 is CASTLVTGGRGGYTF. The CDR3 region has the DNA TGTGCCAGCACCTTGGTGACGGGGGGAAGGGGTGGCTACACCTTC. The chain has TRBV7-2 and TRBJ1-2; tentatively, D is TRBD1 (5 bases). Germline V lookup: CDR1 SGHTA, CDR2 FQGNSA. CDR3 length: 15 residues. V was pared by 7 bases and J by 7 bases, with 22 bases between.

The chain joins TRBV6-6 to TRBJ2-7; 9 bases line up with TRBD1. The CDR3 loop spans 15 amino acids. Germline lookup yields CDR1 MNHNY and CDR2 SVGAGI (reference sequence). Unmatched junction bases numbered 11, after V lost 6 bases and J lost 5 bases. The DNA of the CDR3 is TGTGCCAGCAGGTCCACAGGGGGCAGGGTCCACGAGCAGTACTTC. Protein sequence: CASRSTGGRVHEQYF.

The chain couples TRBV5-8 to TRBJ1-2, with D maybe TRBD1 (6 bases). The CDR3 extends over 14 amino acids. V was trimmed by 3 bases and J by 3 bases, leaving 12 bases between them. The V gene's germline CDR1 is SGHTS and CDR2 YDEGEE. The CDR3 loop is CASSSGASYYGYTF. In DNA form, the CDR3 reads TGTGCCAGCAGCTCAGGGGCCAGTTACTATGGCTACACCTTC.

Turning to this clone: Other nucleotide sequences from this sample produce the same CDR3. The chain recombines TRBV9 with TRBJ2-2; 7 bases align to TRBD1. Germline loops: CDR1 SGDLS, CDR2 YYNGEE. This CDR3 region has 15 residues. V was pared by 2 bases and J by 4 bases, with 5 bases of the junction left unmatched. The chain's CDR3 is CASSVGQPGTGELFF. The CDR3 nucleotides are TGTGCCAGCAGCGTGGGACAGCCGGGCACCGGGGAGCTGTTTTTT.

The chain employs TRBV4-3 and TRBJ1-1; D is undetermined. Trimming took off 5 bases at V and 4 bases at J, with 8 bases between the two ends. Germline values: CDR1 LGHNA, CDR2 YSLEER. The CDR3 has 12 amino acids. The CDR3 here is CASSSRGTEAFF. The CDR3 DNA sequence: TGCGCCAGCAGCTCACGGGGCACTGAAGCTTTCTTT.

This chain uses TRBV6-5 with TRBJ1-2; possible D gene TRBD1, 5 bases. The CDR3 has 15 residues. Per the germline V gene, CDR1 is MNHEY and CDR2 is SVGAGI. Trimming removed 1 base at V and 4 bases at J, with 13 bases between. The CDR3 DNA sequence: TGTGCCAGCAGTTACTGGGGGGAGAAGTTCTATGGCTACACCTTC. Its protein is CASSYWGEKFYGYTF.

This rearrangement joins TRBV27 to TRBJ2-7, with D possibly TRBD2 on 6 matching bases. From germline, CDR1 is MNHEY and CDR2 SMNVEV (reference sequence). Between the trimmed V and J ends, which lost 1 base and 1 base, there was a span of 11 bases. The CDR3 has 15 amino acids. The CDR3 loop reads CASSLFAGPSYEQYF. The CDR3 DNA is TGTGCCAGCAGTTTATTCGCGGGACCGTCCTACGAGCAGTACTTC.

The chain joins TRBV29-1 to TRBJ2-7, with 8 bases fitting TRBD1. The V gene's germline CDR1 is SQVTM and CDR2 ANQGSEA. This CDR3 contains 14 residues. Trimming took 5 bases from V and 6 from J; bases not matched to a gene: 12. CDR3 DNA: TGCAGCGTTTCTACCGGGACAGGACTACGCGAGCAGTACTTC. As protein: CSVSTGTGLREQYF.